One sample yielded the 24 T cell receptor beta chains listed below, sequenced in a study of identifying expanded T cells in peripheral blood. TCRdb's copy holds only in-frame clones and misses some; the assay was immunoSEQ multiplex PCR. The sample lists around 78,000 clones; 84% were seen once. Sequencing input: blood. The receptors derive from a person aged 18 to 75 in good health.

The table lists this clone with a count of one. The chain links TRBV10-3 to TRBJ2-7, with D perhaps TRBD2 (6 bases). Deletions cut 2 bases from V and 3 bases from J, with 8 bases between. This CDR3 has 13 residues. Germline V gene lookup returns CDR1 ENHRY and CDR2 SYGVKD. The CDR3 DNA follows: TGTGCCATCAGTGAGCAGACTAGCTACGAGCAGTACTTC. Its protein is CAISEQTSYEQYF.

On this clone: The same CDR3 arises from other DNA sequences in this sample as well. The gene calls are TRBV6-5 and TRBJ2-7; a weak D match, TRBD2 (5 bases). The V and J ends lost 2 bases and 2 bases respectively, with 13 bases between them. Germline V gives CDR1 MNHEY, CDR2 SVGAGI. The CDR3 consists of 15 residues. The CDR3 loop reads CASSYDEGRTYEQYF. DNA for the CDR3: TGTGCCAGCAGTTACGATGAGGGAAGGACCTACGAGCAGTACTTC.

The genes are TRBV6-5 and TRBJ2-7; 9 bases line up with TRBD1. CDR1 MNHEY and CDR2 SVGAGI come from the germline V gene. This CDR3 is 13 amino acids long. The trim removed 6 bases at V and 7 bases at J, leaving 7 bases unmatched. The CDR3 DNA is TGTGCCAGCAGGAGGACAGGGGCTACAGAGCAGTACTTC. It codes for CASRRTGATEQYF.

The sample holds one count of this clone. The V gene is TRBV7-9, the J gene TRBJ2-7, with D unresolved. Trimming removed 0 bases at V and 3 bases at J, with 9 bases between. The CDR3 spans 14 residues. Looked up from germline, CDR1 is SEHNR and CDR2 is FQNEAQ (reference sequence). CDR3 nucleotides: TGTGCCAGCAGCTTAGCAAGTGGGCACTACGAGCAGTACTTC. Amino acid sequence: CASSLASGHYEQYF.

V and J are TRBV28 and TRBJ1-1; D gene ambiguous. This CDR3 has 12 amino acids. From germline, CDR1 is MDHEN and CDR2 SYDVKM. V shed 3 bases and J shed 3 bases, with 5 bases lying between them. The DNA for the CDR3 is TGTGCCAGCAGTTTTGGGGACACTGAAGCTTTCTTT. Protein sequence: CASSFGDTEAFF.

The chain has TRBV7-9 and TRBJ1-3; no definite D call. This CDR3 has 16 residues. V lost 7 bases and J 0 bases, leaving 16 bases between the germline ends. Germline CDR1 is SEHNR and CDR2 is FQNEAQ (reference sequence). The CDR3 loop is CASTRIGGYSGNTIYF. In DNA form, the CDR3 reads TGTGCCAGCACCCGGATAGGTGGTTACTCTGGAAACACCATATATTTT.

This clone was counted between two and nine times. The V call is TRBV4-1, the J call TRBJ2-3; 10 bases agree with TRBD1. This CDR3 comprises 16 residues. Germline trimming cut 0 bases from V and 3 bases from J; bases unmatched to any gene: 3. CDR1 and CDR2 (germline): MGHRA, YSYEKL. The chain's CDR3 is CASSQDGTGVTDTQYF. The CDR3 DNA reads as TGCGCCAGCAGCCAAGATGGGACAGGGGTAACAGATACGCAGTATTTT.

The table lists this clone with a few counts. The gene calls are TRBV10-1 and TRBJ2-7, with D perhaps matching TRBD1 (6 bases). Trimming removed 10 bases from V and 4 bases from J, with 20 bases in between. The CDR3 is 14 amino acids. Germline values: CDR1 WNHNN, CDR2 SYGVQD (reference sequence). The chain's CDR3 is CAKGGPTGIYEQYF. The CDR3 DNA follows: TGCGCCAAGGGCGGGCCGACAGGAATTTACGAGCAGTACTTC.

This chain links TRBV9 with TRBJ1-4; D possibly corresponds to TRBD1 (6 bases). CDR3 length equals 16 residues. Germline CDR1 reads SGDLS; CDR2 reads YYNGEE. The V and J ends lost 0 bases and 3 bases respectively, with 12 bases between them. The CDR3 is CASSVGGGAANEKLFF. The CDR3 nucleotides are TGTGCCAGCAGCGTAGGTGGGGGCGCGGCTAATGAAAAACTGTTTTTT.

This clone has just one count. The chain uses TRBV4-1 and TRBJ1-4; D call uncertain. This CDR3 has 12 amino acids. The ends were cut back, 0 bases at V and 8 bases at J, with 4 bases in the middle. Looked up from germline, CDR1 is MGHRA and CDR2 is YSYEKL. DNA for the CDR3: TGCGCCAGCAGCCAAGATCAAGAAAAACTGTTTTTT. It encodes CASSQDQEKLFF.

The chain employs TRBV7-2 and TRBJ2-3; D gene uncertain. Germline V gives CDR1 SGHTA, CDR2 FQGNSA. V dropped 4 bases and J dropped 3 bases, with 8 bases sitting between them. The CDR3 extends over 13 amino acids. The CDR3 DNA reads as TGTGCCAGCAGCTCAAGACGGACAGATACGCAGTATTTT. Its protein product is CASSSRRTDTQYF.

This chain uses TRBV10-2 with TRBJ2-3; TRBD2 is a possible D gene (6 bases). Trimming removed 4 bases from V and 3 bases from J, with 11 bases in between. The length of the CDR3 is 14 residues. The germline CDR1 and CDR2 sequences are WSHSY and SAAADI. The CDR3 bases are TGCGCCAGCAGTGCCGGGACTCCGACAGATACGCAGTATTTT. It specifies CASSAGTPTDTQYF.

The chain uses TRBV12-1 and TRBJ2-5; the table's D call, TRBD1, was not checked against the DNA. TRBV12-1 constitutes a pseudogene. The CDR3 is 14 residues long. In nucleotides, the CDR3 is TGTGCCAGCAGAGCGACAGAGCACCAAGAGACCCAGTACTTC. The encoded protein is CASRATEHQETQYF.

This sequence joins TRBV28 and TRBJ2-7; 8 nucleotides line up with TRBD1. The V gene's germline CDR1 is MDHEN and CDR2 SYDVKM. The CDR3 sequence is 14 residues long. Unmatched junction bases numbered 4, after V lost 6 bases and J lost 0 bases. The CDR3 nucleotides are TGTGCCAGCAGGCGGCAGGGGGCCTCCTACGAGCAGTACTTC. Its translation is CASRRQGASYEQYF.

V usage is TRBV7-9 and J usage is TRBJ2-7, with 8 bases fitting TRBD2. Germline CDR1 and CDR2: SEHNR and FQNEAQ (reference sequence). V trimming: 3 bases; J trimming: 2 bases; junction bases outside the gene matches: 6. CDR3 length: 15 residues. CDR3 residues: CASSLVAGSTYEQYF. In DNA form, the CDR3 reads TGTGCCAGCAGCTTGGTAGCGGGATCAACCTACGAGCAGTACTTC.

This chain connects TRBV18 to TRBJ1-1, with D tentatively TRBD1 (6 bases). Trimming shortened V by 3 bases and J by 6 bases, and 14 bases separated the two germline ends. The CDR3 is 14 amino acids. In germline, CDR1 is KGHSH, CDR2 LQKENI. CDR3 sequence reads: CASSPKGGSPEAFF. CDR3 coding DNA: TGTGCCAGCTCACCTAAGGGGGGTTCTCCTGAAGCTTTCTTT.

The V gene is TRBV7-9, the J gene TRBJ1-4; 8 nucleotides agree with TRBD1. Germline V gene data show CDR1 as SEHNR and CDR2 as FQNEAQ (reference sequence). The CDR3 extends over 16 amino acids. The junction had 12 bases not matched to a gene; V was cut back by 4 bases and J by 8 bases. The CDR3 nucleotides read TGTGCCAGCAGCTCTTCCCGACAGGGGTCTTTGGAAAAACTGTTTTTT. Protein product: CASSSSRQGSLEKLFF. The variable domain in full, completed from reference TRBV7-9 and TRBJ1-4, reads DTGVSQNPRHKITKRGQNVTFRCDPISEHNRLYWYRQTLGQGPEFLTYFQNEAQLEKSRLLSDRFSAERPKGSFSTLEIQRTEQGDSAMYLCASSSSRQGSLEKLFFGSGTQLSVL.

The chain joins TRBV4-1 to TRBJ2-5; 9 nucleotides match TRBD1. Trimming cost V 2 bases and J 1 base; bases outside gene matches: 5. The CDR3 covers 16 residues. From germline, CDR1 is MGHRA and CDR2 YSYEKL. The CDR3 is CASSQQTGGIQETQYF. CDR3 DNA: TGCGCCAGCAGCCAACAGACAGGGGGGATCCAAGAGACCCAGTACTTC.

J is TRBJ2-7 and V is TRBV28; TRBD2 matches at 14 bases. The CDR3 totals 15 residues. V lost 5 bases and J lost 3; bases outside the gene matches: 3. Germline V CDR1 and CDR2: MDHEN, SYDVKM. CDR3 bases: TGTGCCAGCAGTGTAGGACTAGCGGGAGGCTACGAGCAGTACTTC. This encodes CASSVGLAGGYEQYF.

The chain couples TRBV11-3 to TRBJ2-3; D remains unclear. The V end was cut by 1 base, the J end by 3 bases, with 5 bases between. CDR1 and CDR2 (germline): SGHNT, YENEEA. The CDR3 spans 13 residues. The CDR3 DNA is TGTGCCAGCAGCTTAGGGCAAACAGATACGCAGTATTTT. As protein: CASSLGQTDTQYF.

CDR3: CASSQDRSNYGYTF. DNA for the CDR3: TGTGCCAGCAGCCAGGACAGATCTAACTATGGCTACACCTTC. This chain connects TRBV7-2 to TRBJ1-2, with a tentative D call TRBD1 (6 bases). V gave up 5 bases and J gave up 0 bases, with 10 bases separating them. There are 14 residues in the CDR3. Germline CDR1 SGHTA, CDR2 FQGNSA.

J is TRBJ2-3 and V is TRBV7-2; D possibly corresponds to TRBD1 (5 bases). The CDR3 totals 16 residues. Germline CDR1 is SGHTA and CDR2 is FQGNSA. With 1 base removed from V and 6 bases from J, the gap between germline ends came to 17 bases. CDR3 nucleotide sequence: TGTGCCAGCAGCTTAGAAGGCAGGGTTGAAATGGATACGCAGTATTTT. Translated, it gives CASSLEGRVEMDTQYF.

The chain couples TRBV18 to TRBJ2-7, with TRBD1 matching over 10 bases. V lost 5 bases to trimming and J lost 1 base; unmatched junction nucleotides: 5. This CDR3 region has 15 residues. Germline lookup yields CDR1 KGHSH and CDR2 LQKENI. The CDR3 DNA sequence: TGTGCCAGCTCATCGACAGGGGGCGAGTCCTACGAGCAGTACTTC. This translates into CASSSTGGESYEQYF.

The rearrangement uses TRBV19 and TRBJ1-5, with TRBD1 identical over 9 bases. V dropped 3 bases and J dropped 2; count of bases not matched to a gene: 11. This CDR3 region has 18 residues. Germline assignment: CDR1 LNHDA and CDR2 SQIVND (reference sequence). The CDR3 DNA follows: TGTGCCAGTAGTATGTGGGAGGGGACAGGGCAACGCAATCAGCCCCAGCATTTT. Translating it yields CASSMWEGTGQRNQPQHF. The full variable domain, rest sourced from reference TRBV19 and TRBJ1-5, is DGGITQSPKYLFRKEGQNVTLSCEQNLNHDAMYWYRQDPGQGLRLIYYSQIVNDFQKGDIAEGYSVSREKKESFPLTVTSAQKNPTAFYLCASSMWEGTGQRNQPQHFGDGTRLSIL.